The 30 T cell receptor beta chains given below trace back to one sample, sequenced in a study of cytomegalovirus exposure and HLA in healthy donors. Researchers ran the PCR with 60 Vbeta and 13 Jbeta primers. Produced via immunoSEQ multiplex PCR; TCRdb's table is partial and in-frame only. Of about 130,000 clones detected, around 79% appear once; the ten largest clones hold roughly 2.1%. Sequenced: PBMCs. The receptors come from a woman in her thirties or forties in good health and CMV-seropositive.

The table lists this clone with a few counts. The chain joins TRBV4-2 to TRBJ2-6; D gene ambiguous. This CDR3 contains 13 residues. V gave up 1 base and J gave up 12 bases, with 10 bases separating them. The germline V gene encodes CDR1 LGHNA and CDR2 YNFKEQ. CDR3 residues: CASSQGPQAVLTF. The CDR3 DNA follows: TGTGCCAGCAGCCAAGGGCCTCAGGCCGTCCTGACTTTC.

This clone was observed once. The chain is built from TRBV7-5 and TRBJ2-1; TRBD2 is the table's D call, not checked against the DNA. TRBV7-5 is noted as a pseudogene. There are 18 residues in the CDR3. The CDR3 spells CVRSLEGLAGVAYNEQFF. CDR3 bases: TGTGTCAGAAGCTTAGAGGGACTAGCGGGAGTGGCCTACAATGAGCAGTTCTTC.

There are a few counts of this clone. The chain uses TRBV9 and TRBJ1-1; weak D call: TRBD1 (5 bases). This CDR3 comprises 15 residues. Germline CDR1 and CDR2: SGDLS and YYNGEE. With 7 bases removed from V and 1 base from J, the gap between germline ends came to 17 bases. CDR3: CASSTGGARNTEAFF. CDR3 in DNA: TGTGCCAGCTCAACGGGAGGGGCGAGGAACACTGAAGCTTTCTTT.

The gene calls are TRBV11-3 and TRBJ1-1; possible D gene TRBD1, 6 bases. Trimming shortened V by 4 bases and J by 5 bases, and 11 bases separated the two germline ends. CDR1 and CDR2 (germline): SGHNT, YENEEA. The CDR3 has 13 residues. The CDR3 spells CASSSTGKTEAFF. The CDR3 DNA sequence: TGTGCCAGCAGCTCCACAGGGAAAACTGAAGCTTTCTTT.

The CDR3: CASSRELAEGASEAFF. The DNA of the CDR3 is TGTGCCAGCAGCCGGGAATTGGCTGAGGGCGCATCTGAAGCTTTCTTT. The chain combines TRBV4-2 with TRBJ1-1, with D unresolved. CDR1 is LGHNA, CDR2 YNFKEQ, per germline. The CDR3 extends over 16 amino acids. The V and J ends lost 4 bases and 6 bases respectively, with 21 bases between them.

This chain connects TRBV7-2 to TRBJ2-2; TRBD2 agrees at 8 bases. Germline CDR1 is SGHTA and CDR2 is FQGNSA. The CDR3 sequence is 15 residues long. Trimming cost V 3 bases and J 8 bases; bases outside gene matches: 8. The CDR3: CASSFGLAFSGELFF. The CDR3 DNA is TGTGCCAGCAGCTTCGGACTAGCCTTCTCTGGGGAGCTGTTTTTT.

This chain links TRBV27 with TRBJ2-7, with 9 bases lining up with TRBD1. The CDR3 is 18 residues long. V shed 3 bases and J 7 bases; nucleotides not matched to a gene: 19. Germline CDR1 reads MNHEY; CDR2 reads SMNVEV (reference sequence). In DNA form, the CDR3 reads TGTGCCAGCAGTTTTATAAGTACCTGGGACAGGGAAGTTGGGGAGCAGTACTTC. Its protein product is CASSFISTWDREVGEQYF.

In DNA, the CDR3 is TGCAGCGTTCAGGCGGGCCGCACCATATATTTT. This encodes CSVQAGRTIYF. The chain employs TRBV29-1 and TRBJ1-3, with unresolved D. CDR3 length: 11 residues. The V gene's germline CDR1 is SQVTM and CDR2 ANQGSEA. V shed 5 bases and J shed 9 bases, with 11 bases lying between them.

This sequence joins TRBV10-3 and TRBJ1-5; D ambiguous. The CDR3 sequence is 14 residues long. V dropped 10 bases and J dropped 5 bases, with 18 bases sitting between them. CDR1 is ENHRY, CDR2 SYGVKD, per germline. The CDR3 sequence: CATNSVGKDQPQHF. CDR3 DNA: TGTGCCACCAACTCCGTCGGGAAGGATCAGCCCCAGCATTTT.

The chain has TRBV5-1 and TRBJ1-2; D is uncertain. Germline V gene sequence: CDR1 SGHRS, CDR2 YFSETQ. The ends were cut back, 5 bases at V and 7 bases at J, with 15 bases in the middle. CDR3 length: 13 residues. The CDR3 region has the DNA TGCGCCAGCAGAGAAGATCTTGCGGGTGGCTACACCTTC. It encodes CASREDLAGGYTF.

The chain couples TRBV6-5 to TRBJ2-2, with TRBD1 matching over 12 bases. Trimming cost V 10 bases and J 3 bases; bases outside gene matches: 6. CDR3 length: 15 amino acids. Germline CDR1 and CDR2: MNHEY and SVGAGI. The CDR3 spells CATLGQGAYTGELFF. The CDR3 DNA reads TGTGCCACCCTGGGACAGGGGGCTTACACCGGGGAGCTGTTTTTT.

V gene TRBV30 combines with J gene TRBJ2-7; 8 positions agree with TRBD1. The CDR3 is 16 amino acids. V shed 2 bases and J 4 bases; nucleotides not matched to a gene: 13. Per germline, CDR1 GTSNPN and CDR2 SVGIG (reference sequence). This CDR3 reads CAWSHKWDRRRYEQYF. For the CDR3, the DNA is TGTGCCTGGAGTCATAAATGGGACAGGAGGAGATACGAGCAGTACTTC.

This clone was seen a few times. The chain combines TRBV28 with TRBJ2-1; 7 bases agree with TRBD1. CDR1 and CDR2 (germline): MDHEN, SYDVKM. V gave up 2 bases and J gave up 4 bases; unmatched junction bases: 5. This CDR3 comprises 15 residues. This CDR3 is CASSLLGQVYNEQFF. In DNA form, the CDR3 reads TGTGCCAGCAGTTTACTTGGACAGGTTTACAATGAGCAGTTCTTC.

This clone occurred a few times. The chain is built from TRBV27 and TRBJ2-1; TRBD1 is a possible D gene (5 bases). V dropped 2 bases and J dropped 2 bases, with 19 bases sitting between them. CDR1 is MNHEY and CDR2 is SMNVEV in the germline V gene (reference sequence). The CDR3 is 18 amino acids. The CDR3 bases are TGTGCCAGCAGTTTAATTTCCTTGCGCAGGGAAACCTACAATGAGCAGTTCTTC. Protein: CASSLISLRRETYNEQFF.

The count of this clone is one. The chain couples TRBV5-1 to TRBJ2-7; TRBD2 matches 8 bases. J gave up 5 bases and V 4 bases, and 11 bases lay outside the gene matches. The germline V gene has CDR1 SGHRS and CDR2 YFSETQ. The CDR3 has 15 amino acids. The DNA for the CDR3 is TGCGCCAGCAGCAGTGGCCCGGGAGGGCCGCACGAGCAGTACTTC. Protein sequence: CASSSGPGGPHEQYF.

The genes are TRBV29-1 and TRBJ1-2, with 8 bases matching TRBD1. CDR3 length: 11 amino acids. The V gene's germline CDR1 is SQVTM and CDR2 ANQGSEA. With 5 bases clipped from V and 7 bases from J, the junction kept 3 bases outside the gene matches. DNA of the CDR3: TGCAGCGTTTATACAGGGGGTGGCTACACCTTC. Translation gives CSVYTGGGYTF.

The chain employs TRBV2 and TRBJ1-1; D perhaps matches TRBD1 (5 bases). Trimming cost V 1 base and J 8 bases, with 14 bases left between them. Per germline, CDR1 SNHLY and CDR2 FYNNEI. CDR3 length equals 14 residues. Here the CDR3 DNA reads TGTGCCAGCAGTGAAGTGGGGTCAGGGCGGGAAGCTTTCTTT. It is translated as CASSEVGSGREAFF.

With regard to this clone: An end of the junction differs from the germline gene, which may be a read error. The V call is TRBV5-1, the J call TRBJ2-5, with 16 bases identical to TRBD2. The CDR3 sequence is 17 residues long. Germline CDR1 SGHRS, CDR2 YFSETQ. The CDR3 bases are TGCGCCAGCAGCTCGGGACTAGCGGGGGGGGCGAAAGAGGCCCAGTACTTC. Amino acids: CASSSGLAGGAKEAQYF. The full variable domain, in which reference TRBV5-1 and TRBJ2-5 provide the parts outside the CDR3, is KAGVTQTPRYLIKTRGQQVTLSCSPISGHRSVSWYQQTPGQGLQFLFEYFSETQRNKGNFPGRFSGRQFSNSRSEMNVSTLELGDSALYLCASSSGLAGGAKEAQYFGPGTRLLVL.

The rearrangement joins TRBV5-4 to TRBJ2-7; 9 bases agree with TRBD2. V was pared by 3 bases and J by 4 bases, with 20 bases of the junction left unmatched. The germline gives CDR1 SGHNT, CDR2 YYREEE (reference sequence). The CDR3 contains 19 residues. The CDR3 loop reads CASSSKGGGAASERYEQYF. CDR3 sequence (DNA): TGTGCCAGCAGCTCTAAGGGCGGGGGGGCCGCTTCTGAACGGTACGAGCAGTACTTC.

The gene calls are TRBV4-3 and TRBJ1-2; 10 positions match TRBD1. In germline, CDR1 is LGHNA, CDR2 YSLEER. V lost 1 base to trimming and J lost 4 bases; unmatched junction nucleotides: 3. This CDR3 is built from 15 residues. DNA for the CDR3: TGCGCCAGCAGCCAAGGGGACAGGGGAGGCTATGGCTACACCTTC. Residues: CASSQGDRGGYGYTF.

The rearrangement uses TRBV9 and TRBJ2-7; possible D gene TRBD2, 5 bases. CDR1 SGDLS and CDR2 YYNGEE come from the germline V gene. This CDR3 comprises 13 residues. Trimming shortened V by 0 bases and J by 8 bases, and 12 bases separated the two germline ends. Here the CDR3 DNA reads TGTGCCAGCAGCGTAGAGGGAGAAAGCAAGCAGTACTTC. Translation gives CASSVEGESKQYF.

The chain's CDR3 is CASSPFPPGQINSPLHF. The CDR3 DNA is TGCGCCAGCAGTCCCTTCCCTCCGGGACAGATTAATTCACCCCTCCACTTT. The V call is TRBV23-1, the J call TRBJ1-6, with 7 bases fitting TRBD1. TRBV23-1 is an ORF, and what it does is uncertain. Trimming took 4 bases from V and 6 from J; bases not matched to a gene: 12. The CDR3 is 17 amino acids.

This clone turned up a few times. The chain combines TRBV30 with TRBJ1-1; 7 bases are a match to TRBD1. Per germline, CDR1 GTSNPN and CDR2 SVGIG (reference sequence). CDR3 size: 12 residues. V shed 5 bases, J shed 5 bases, and the junction held 5 bases outside the gene matches. Written as DNA, the CDR3 is TGTGCCTGGTACAGGGGTGGGACTGAAGCTTTCTTT. Translated: CAWYRGGTEAFF.

The rearrangement links TRBV5-4 to TRBJ2-6; no clear D. The CDR3 loop spans 13 amino acids. Germline V gene lookup returns CDR1 SGHNT and CDR2 YYREEE (reference sequence). V lost 4 bases and J lost 4, with 6 bases in between. The CDR3 spells CASSAAGANVLTF. CDR3 DNA: TGTGCCAGCAGCGCGGCCGGGGCCAACGTCCTGACTTTC.

The chain recombines TRBV28 with TRBJ1-1, with a weak D call TRBD1 (5 bases). Germline V CDR1 and CDR2: MDHEN, SYDVKM. Trimming stripped 8 bases from V and 4 bases from J, with 11 bases between. CDR3 length: 12 amino acids. The CDR3 coding sequence is TGTGCCAGCGAAAGGGGAGGCACTGAAGCTTTCTTT. This encodes CASERGGTEAFF.

This clone has only one observation. The chain combines TRBV30 with TRBJ2-5; D remains unclear. With the DNA end fitting TRBJ2-7 better, the J assignment may be wrong. This CDR3 comprises 16 residues. Germline V lookup: CDR1 GTSNPN, CDR2 SVGIG (reference sequence). Here the CDR3 DNA reads TGTGCCTGGAGTGTACGAAAAGCCCCGTTGGTCTACGAGCAGTACTTC. It is translated as CAWSVRKAPLVYEQYF.

The V call is TRBV5-1, the J call TRBJ2-3; the D gene is possibly TRBD2 (6 bases). The CDR3 is made up of 15 amino acids. V was pared by 4 bases and J by 0 bases, with 12 bases between. CDR1 and CDR2 from the germline V gene are SGHRS and YFSETQ. The CDR3, as DNA: TGCGCCAGCAGCCGGGACTGGGGGAGCACAGATACGCAGTATTTT. Its protein is CASSRDWGSTDTQYF.

This clone was found once. J is TRBJ1-1 and V is TRBV11-2; 8 bases match TRBD1. The CDR3 contains 15 residues. The V gene's germline CDR1 is SGHAT and CDR2 FQNNGV. V dropped 1 base and J dropped 6; count of bases not matched to a gene: 7. The CDR3 here is CASSLGQGAGAEAFF. DNA of the CDR3: TGTGCCAGCAGCTTAGGGCAGGGGGCAGGCGCTGAAGCTTTCTTT.

The J gene is TRBJ1-1, the V gene TRBV5-6; 7 positions agree with TRBD1. The CDR3 extends over 15 amino acids. The junction had 5 bases not matched to a gene; V was cut back by 2 bases and J by 1 base. CDR1 is SGHDT, CDR2 YYEEEE, per germline. CDR3 bases: TGTGCCAGCAGCTTACCGACAGGGACGAACACTGAAGCTTTCTTT. Its translation: CASSLPTGTNTEAFF.

V usage is TRBV5-4 and J usage is TRBJ2-1, with D tentatively TRBD1 (5 bases). The germline V and J ends were trimmed by 1 base and 6 bases, with 14 bases remaining between them. The CDR3 is 15 residues long. Per the germline V gene, CDR1 is SGHNT and CDR2 is YYREEE (reference sequence). For the CDR3, the DNA is TGTGCCAGCAGCTTGAGAAGTCAGGGTGGCAATGAGCAGTTCTTC. Its translation is CASSLRSQGGNEQFF.